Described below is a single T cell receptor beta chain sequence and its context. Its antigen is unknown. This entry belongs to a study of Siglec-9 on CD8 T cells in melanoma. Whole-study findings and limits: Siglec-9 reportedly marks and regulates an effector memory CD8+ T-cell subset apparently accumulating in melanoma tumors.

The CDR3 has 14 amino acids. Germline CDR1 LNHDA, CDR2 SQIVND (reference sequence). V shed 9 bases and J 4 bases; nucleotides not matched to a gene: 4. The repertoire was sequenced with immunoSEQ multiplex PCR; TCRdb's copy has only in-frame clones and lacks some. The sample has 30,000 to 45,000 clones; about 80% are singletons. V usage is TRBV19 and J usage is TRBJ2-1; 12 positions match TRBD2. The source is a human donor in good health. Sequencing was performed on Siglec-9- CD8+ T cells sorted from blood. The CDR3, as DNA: TGTGCCAGCGGGACTAGCGGGCGGTACAATGAGCAGTTCTTC. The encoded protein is CASGTSGRYNEQFF.